A selection of T cell receptor beta chains follows, all from one sample in a study of identical twins. Each CDR3 protein gets one entry after TCRdb re-called the 5' RACE reads with MiXCR. The top ten hold about 12% of the sample, which has roughly 770,000 distinct CDR3 sequences, roughly 18% seen once. In addition, the sample was reused for a study of T cells expressing NK-cell markers.

Sequencing input: PBMCs. These receptors all stem from a woman aged 18 to 35 in good health. Each CDR3 is given without its conserved first and last residue. The D gene is left open where the match is weak.

v_gene	j_gene	len	d_gene	CDR3aa
TRBV7-9	TRBJ1-6	11	NA	ASSFAGEAPLH
TRBV20-1	TRBJ1-6	13	NA	SARKTENPNSPLH
TRBV5-1	TRBJ2-1	14	NA	ASSPMSGANNNEQF
TRBV12-3/TRBV12-4	TRBJ2-3	14	NA	ASSPTGTSRTDTQY
TRBV3-1	TRBJ2-7	12	NA	ASSQVGINYEQY
TRBV7-9	TRBJ2-7	10	NA	ASTGGGYEQY
TRBV20-1	TRBJ1-1	13	NA	SAMPPGIVNTEAF
TRBV5-1	TRBJ2-7	16	TRBD2	ASRPPGLAGVGPYEQY
TRBV12-3/TRBV12-4	TRBJ2-4	14	TRBD2	ASSLGTSGTKNIQY
TRBV13	TRBJ2-1	15	NA	ASSLLSPHFSYNEQF
TRBV7-2	TRBJ2-7	14	TRBD2	ASSLERTSASYEQY
TRBV4-3	TRBJ1-5	14	NA	ASSQDGADSNQPQH
TRBV20-1	TRBJ2-3	9	NA	SAYFTDTQY
TRBV6-2/TRBV6-3	TRBJ1-5	13	NA	ASTPQGGGSQPQH
TRBV20-1	TRBJ2-1	14	TRBD2	SASPPWAGEYNEQF
TRBV27	TRBJ1-1	11	NA	ASSAEIWGRAF
TRBV6-5	TRBJ1-6	14	NA	ASSYSWRGRDSPLH
TRBV5-1	TRBJ2-7	12	NA	ASSLPTGSYEQY
TRBV5-1	TRBJ2-7	13	TRBD2	ASSLDGLAEYEQY
TRBV20-1	TRBJ2-5	14	TRBD2	SASDTSGIGGETQY
TRBV5-1	TRBJ2-7	11	NA	ASQREGTYEQY
TRBV4-1	TRBJ2-5	11	NA	ASSQRIQETQY
TRBV20-1	TRBJ2-3	11	NA	SASGRPADTQY
TRBV29-1	TRBJ2-6	14	NA	SVERFGSSGANVLT
TRBV9	TRBJ2-2	10	NA	ASSPSGRELF
TRBV9	TRBJ2-7	10	NA	ASSGQTAEQY
TRBV6-1	TRBJ1-6	11	NA	ASRQDRTSPLH
TRBV11-2	TRBJ2-5	16	TRBD2	ASSFDGLAGGGRETQY
TRBV27	TRBJ2-7	12	NA	ASSRRTGNYEQY
TRBV10-3	TRBJ2-7	13	NA	AISERGLGSYEQY
TRBV15	TRBJ1-4	13	NA	ATSRNRDGKEKLF
TRBV20-1	TRBJ2-1	14	TRBD2	SATSQLAAQYNEQF
TRBV10-1	TRBJ2-1	13	TRBD2	ASSDQRGGINEQF
TRBV5-1	TRBJ2-5	12	TRBD1	ASARTGNEETQY
TRBV20-1	TRBJ2-7	11	NA	SARARASFEQY
TRBV7-2	TRBJ2-7	10	NA	ASSFKGYEQY
TRBV7-2	TRBJ2-7	11	NA	ASSFQVDYEQY
TRBV5-1	TRBJ2-7	10	TRBD1	ASSTGQREQY
TRBV20-1	TRBJ2-5	10	NA	SASVSEETQY
TRBV12-3/TRBV12-4	TRBJ1-1	13	NA	ASRGRGSMNTEAF
TRBV7-9	TRBJ2-1	13	TRBD2	ASSLSGGTYNEQF
TRBV30	TRBJ2-2	10	NA	AWVWGTGELF
TRBV12-3/TRBV12-4	TRBJ2-7	11	NA	ASSLGPGLEQY
TRBV10-1	TRBJ1-5	12	TRBD1	AGVIQDRSQPQH
TRBV7-9	TRBJ1-1	13	TRBD1	ASSGLGQGGTEAF
TRBV12-3/TRBV12-4	TRBJ2-7	14	TRBD1	ASRAPYRQGDKEQY
TRBV20-1	TRBJ1-1	13	NA	SARGETEGNTEAF
TRBV15	TRBJ2-1	12	NA	ATSRAYIGGEQF
TRBV7-6	TRBJ2-7	14	TRBD2	ASSLVPAGGRDEQY
TRBV5-6	TRBJ2-1	14	TRBD2	ASSTGLAGGPDEQF
TRBV10-3	TRBJ2-1	10	NA	AISGKGTEQF
TRBV4-2	TRBJ2-5	14	TRBD2	ASSPRLAGGHETQY
TRBV6-2/TRBV6-3	TRBJ2-2	16	TRBD2	ASSYPSFSGRPTGELF
TRBV5-4	TRBJ2-5	10	NA	ASSRPQETQY
TRBV7-9	TRBJ1-3	14	NA	ASSSRDQDIGNTIY
TRBV7-2	TRBJ2-1	12	NA	ASSLRGRFNEQF
TRBV6-1	TRBJ1-4	13	NA	ASSDVGAANEKLF
TRBV6-1	TRBJ2-7	13	TRBD2	ASSDRGGRSYEQY